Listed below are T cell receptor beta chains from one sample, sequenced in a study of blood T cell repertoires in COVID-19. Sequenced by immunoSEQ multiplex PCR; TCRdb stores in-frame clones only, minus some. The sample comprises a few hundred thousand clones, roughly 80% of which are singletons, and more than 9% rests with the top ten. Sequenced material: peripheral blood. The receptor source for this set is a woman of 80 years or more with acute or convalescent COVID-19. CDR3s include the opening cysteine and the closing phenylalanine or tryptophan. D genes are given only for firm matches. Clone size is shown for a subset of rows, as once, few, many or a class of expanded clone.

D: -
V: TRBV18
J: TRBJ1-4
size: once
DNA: TGTGCCAGCTCACTATCGACAGCAGGGAATGAAAAACTGTTTTTT
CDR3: CASSLSTAGNEKLFF

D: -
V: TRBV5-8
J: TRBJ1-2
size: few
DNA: TGTGCCAGCAGCTTGGTCGGAGCTAACTATGGCTACACCTTC
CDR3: CASSLVGANYGYTF

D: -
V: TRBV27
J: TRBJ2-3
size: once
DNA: TGTGCCAGCAGTTTATCCCGGCTAGGGGGTGCAGATACGCAGTATTTT
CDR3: CASSLSRLGGADTQYF

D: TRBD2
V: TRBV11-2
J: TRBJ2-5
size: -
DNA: TGTGCCAGCAGCCCGTCCGGTAGCGGGTTAGAGACCCAGTACTTC
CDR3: CASSPSGSGLETQYF

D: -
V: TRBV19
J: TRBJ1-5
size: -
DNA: TGTGCCAGTAGTTTGGACGGGATCGGGCAGCCCCAGCATTTT
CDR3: CASSLDGIGQPQHF

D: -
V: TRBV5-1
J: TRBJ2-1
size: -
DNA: TGCGCCAGCAGCCGTATAACAGGGAGCTCCTACAATGAGCAGTTCTTC
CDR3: CASSRITGSSYNEQFF

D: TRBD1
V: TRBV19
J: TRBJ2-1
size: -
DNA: TGTGCCAGTAGCGTTGACAGGGTGGGAGAGCAGTTCTTC
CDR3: CASSVDRVGEQFF

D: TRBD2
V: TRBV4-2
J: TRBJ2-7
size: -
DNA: TGTGCCAGCAGCCAAGATGGGCCCCTTGGTGCGGGAGGCCGCTACGAGCAGTACTTC
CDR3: CASSQDGPLGAGGRYEQYF

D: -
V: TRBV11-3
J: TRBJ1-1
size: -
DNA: TGTGTCAGCTCCTCGGGAGAGAACACTGAAGCTTTCTTT
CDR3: CVSSSGENTEAFF

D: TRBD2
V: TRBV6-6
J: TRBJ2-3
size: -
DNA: TGTGCCAGCAGGCGGACTAGCGGGAGAGACACAGATACGCAGTATTTT
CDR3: CASRRTSGRDTDTQYF

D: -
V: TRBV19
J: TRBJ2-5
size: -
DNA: TGTGCCAGTAGTATCTCCCCAGGGGCCCAAGAGACCCAGTACTTC
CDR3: CASSISPGAQETQYF

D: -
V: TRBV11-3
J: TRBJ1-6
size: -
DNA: TGTGCCAGCAGCTCCCTCGGGGGGAATTCACCCCTCCACTTT
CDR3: CASSSLGGNSPLHF

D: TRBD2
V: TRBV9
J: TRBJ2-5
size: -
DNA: TGTGCCAGCAGCGCCTCCGCGGGGGGTCAAGAGACCCAGTACTTC
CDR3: CASSASAGGQETQYF

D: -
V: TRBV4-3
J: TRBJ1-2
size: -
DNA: TGCGCCAGCAGCAAGTTTAGGCAAGGGTCGGAGGCCTATGGCTACACCTTC
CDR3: CASSKFRQGSEAYGYTF

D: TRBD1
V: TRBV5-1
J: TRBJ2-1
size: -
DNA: TGCGCCAGCAGCATCGGACAGGGGGAAGGCGAGTTCTTC
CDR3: CASSIGQGEGEFF

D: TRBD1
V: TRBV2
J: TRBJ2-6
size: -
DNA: TGTGCCAGCAGGATTCCGGGACAGGGGGCGCGTGGGGCCAACGTCCTGACTTTC
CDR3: CASRIPGQGARGANVLTF

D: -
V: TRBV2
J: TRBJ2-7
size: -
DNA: TGTGCCAGCAGTGTAGGGGGACGGCGAGGAAACGAGCAGTACTTC
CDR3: CASSVGGRRGNEQYF

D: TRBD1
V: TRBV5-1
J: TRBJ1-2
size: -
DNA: TGCGCCAGCAGCCAAGGCAGGGGGACAGTAATCTATGGCTACACCTTC
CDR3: CASSQGRGTVIYGYTF

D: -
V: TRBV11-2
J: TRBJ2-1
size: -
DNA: TGTGCCAGCAGCCTGACTACTCCCTCCTACAATGAGCAGTTCTTC
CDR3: CASSLTTPSYNEQFF

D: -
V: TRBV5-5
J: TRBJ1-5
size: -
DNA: TGTGCCAGCAGCTTACAATACAGGAATCAGCCCCAGCATTTT
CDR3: CASSLQYRNQPQHF

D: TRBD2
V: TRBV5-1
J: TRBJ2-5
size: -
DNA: TGCGCCAGCAGCTCTCGCCCGACTAGCGGGAGTTCATCCCAAGAGACCCAGTACTTC
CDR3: CASSSRPTSGSSSQETQYF

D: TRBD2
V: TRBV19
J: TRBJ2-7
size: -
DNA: TGTGCCAGTAGTATAGGGAGTAGCGGGAGCTACGAGCAGTACTTC
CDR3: CASSIGSSGSYEQYF

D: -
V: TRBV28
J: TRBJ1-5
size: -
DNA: TGTGCCAGCAAAGTGGCCAATCAGCCCCAGCATTTT
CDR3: CASKVANQPQHF

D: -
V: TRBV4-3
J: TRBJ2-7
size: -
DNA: TGCGCCAGCAGCCAAGGAGAGGAAGCAACCTACGAGCAGTACTTC
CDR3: CASSQGEEATYEQYF

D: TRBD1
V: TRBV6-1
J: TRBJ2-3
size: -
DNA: TGTGCCAGCAGCCGGGACAGGGGTTTGGATACGCAGTATTTT
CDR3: CASSRDRGLDTQYF

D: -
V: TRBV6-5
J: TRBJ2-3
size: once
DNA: TGTGCCAGCGATCCCCGCACTCGGGCAGATACGCAGTATTTT
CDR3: CASDPRTRADTQYF

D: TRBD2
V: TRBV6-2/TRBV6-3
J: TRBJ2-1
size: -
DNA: TGTGCCAGCAGTTACGCGGGGGGGAACAATGAGCAGTTCTTC
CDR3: CASSYAGGNNEQFF

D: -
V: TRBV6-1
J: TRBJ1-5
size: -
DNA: TGTGCCAGCAGTGAAGTGGAGAATCAGCCCCAGCATTTT
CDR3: CASSEVENQPQHF

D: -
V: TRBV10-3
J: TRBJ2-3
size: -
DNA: TGTGCCATCAGTGAAACTCTCGATACGCAGTATTTT
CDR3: CAISETLDTQYF

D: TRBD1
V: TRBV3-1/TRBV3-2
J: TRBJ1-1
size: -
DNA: TGTGCCAGCAGACCCGCTCGGACAGGGAACACTGAAGCTTTCTTT
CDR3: CASRPARTGNTEAFF

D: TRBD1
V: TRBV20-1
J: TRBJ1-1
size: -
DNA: TGCAGTGCTAGAGGGGACAGTGAAGCTTTCTTT
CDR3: CSARGDSEAFF

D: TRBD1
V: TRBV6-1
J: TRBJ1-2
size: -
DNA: TGTGCCAGCAGTGAAAGTGGAAGGCAAGGACAGGGCTATGGCTACACCTTC
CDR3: CASSESGRQGQGYGYTF

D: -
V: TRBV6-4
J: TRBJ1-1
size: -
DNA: TGTGCCAGCAGCCTTACAGAGATGAACACTGAAGCTTTCTTT
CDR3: CASSLTEMNTEAFF

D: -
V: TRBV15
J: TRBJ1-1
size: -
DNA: TGTGCCACCAGCAGAGATCGCGTCCAGGGAAATACTGAAGCTTTCTTT
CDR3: CATSRDRVQGNTEAFF

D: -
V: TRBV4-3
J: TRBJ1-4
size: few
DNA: TGCGCCAGCAGCCAAGGATCAGATACCGAAAAACTGTTTTTT
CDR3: CASSQGSDTEKLFF

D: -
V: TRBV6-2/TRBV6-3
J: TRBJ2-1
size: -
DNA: TGTGCCAGCAGTTACTGGCTCAATGAGCAGTTCTTC
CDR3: CASSYWLNEQFF

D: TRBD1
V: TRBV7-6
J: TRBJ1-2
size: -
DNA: TGTGCCAGCAGCTTAAAGCAGGGGGCCATGGGCTATGGCTACACCTTC
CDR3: CASSLKQGAMGYGYTF

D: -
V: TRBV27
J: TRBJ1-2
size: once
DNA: TGTGCCAGCAGTTTGGGCGGGCTCGCCTATGGCTACACCTTC
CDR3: CASSLGGLAYGYTF

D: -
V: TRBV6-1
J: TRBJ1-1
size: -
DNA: TGTGCCAGCAGTGAAGAACCCAGTGTGAACACTGAAGCTTTCTTT
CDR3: CASSEEPSVNTEAFF

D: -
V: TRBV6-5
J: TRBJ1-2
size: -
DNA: TGTGCCAGCAGTACCGCCGGGGGAACAAACTATGGCTACACCTTC
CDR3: CASSTAGGTNYGYTF

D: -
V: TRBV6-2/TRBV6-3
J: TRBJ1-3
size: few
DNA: TGTGCCAGCAGCAATGACAGGTCCGGAGGAAACACCATATATTTT
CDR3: CASSNDRSGGNTIYF

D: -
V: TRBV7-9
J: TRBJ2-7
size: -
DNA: TGTGCCCTTACCACGGGGAACAACGAGCAGTACTTC
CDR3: CALTTGNNEQYF

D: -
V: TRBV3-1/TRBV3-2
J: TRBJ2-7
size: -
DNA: TGTGCCAGCAGCCAAGTTCAGACTAGTCGGAAGGGGCAGTACTTC
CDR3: CASSQVQTSRKGQYF

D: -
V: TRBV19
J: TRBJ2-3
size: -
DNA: TGTGCCAGTAGTATCTCCGCGGCCACAGATACGCAGTATTTT
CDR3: CASSISAATDTQYF

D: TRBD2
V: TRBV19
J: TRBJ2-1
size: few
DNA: TGTGCCAGTAGCCCTATCACTCCGGGACTAGCGGGTTACAATGAGCAGTTCTTC
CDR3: CASSPITPGLAGYNEQFF

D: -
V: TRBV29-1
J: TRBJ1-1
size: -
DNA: TGCAGCGGAACAGGGAACACTGAAGCTTTCTTT
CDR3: CSGTGNTEAFF

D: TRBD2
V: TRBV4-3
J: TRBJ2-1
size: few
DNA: TGCGCCAGCAGCCAAGTTTTAGCGGGCAGCTCCTACAATGAGCAGTTCTTC
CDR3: CASSQVLAGSSYNEQFF

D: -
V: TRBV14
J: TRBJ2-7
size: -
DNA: TGTGCCAGCAGCCAAGGCGGAGCCCGGTACTTC
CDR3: CASSQGGARYF

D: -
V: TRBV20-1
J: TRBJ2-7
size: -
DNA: TGCAGTGCTCCGAGGGCCTACGAGCAGTACTTC
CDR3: CSAPRAYEQYF

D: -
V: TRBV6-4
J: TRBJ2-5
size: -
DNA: TGTGCCAGCAGTGGGCGGTCGGGGGAGACCCAGTACTTC
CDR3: CASSGRSGETQYF

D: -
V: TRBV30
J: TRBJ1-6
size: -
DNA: TGTGCCTGGAGTGGACAGGATTATTCACCCCTCCACTTT
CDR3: CAWSGQDYSPLHF